The 25 T cell receptor beta chains reported below all come from one sample, sequenced in a study of CD8 T cells in ankylosing spondylitis. Via MiXCR, TCRdb re-called the 5' RACE reads, giving one row per CDR3 protein. Here the sample spans 250,000 to 350,000 distinct CDR3 sequences, about 19% being singletons. The material sequenced was blood, either unsorted or a sorted T cell fraction (not recorded which). The source is a male donor with ankylosing spondylitis or in good health (not recorded which).

V and J are TRBV7-6 and TRBJ2-1; D gene uncertain. CDR1 SGHVS and CDR2 FNYEAQ come from the germline V gene. Trimming cost V 0 bases and J 3 bases, with 9 bases left between them. The CDR3 contains 15 residues. In DNA, the CDR3 is TGTGCCAGCAGCTTAGCGGCCGGAGACTACAATGAGCAGTTCTTC. The encoded protein is CASSLAAGDYNEQFF.

This clonotype was found many times. This chain links TRBV29-1 with TRBJ1-2, with TRBD1 identical over 8 bases. The CDR3 contains 14 residues. After removal of 5 bases from V and 6 bases from J, the junction contained 11 bases not matched to a gene. Per germline, CDR1 SQVTM and CDR2 ANQGSEA. The CDR3 sequence: CSVPNWAGGHGYTF. The CDR3 DNA reads as TGCAGCGTTCCCAATTGGGCAGGGGGCCATGGCTACACCTTC. Supplemented by reference TRBV29-1 and TRBJ1-2, the full variable domain reads SAVISQKPSRDICQRGTSLTIQCQVDSQVTMMFWYRQQPGQSLTLIATANQGSEATYESGFVIDKFPISRPNLTFSTLTVSNMSPEDSSIYLCSVPNWAGGHGYTFGSGTRLTVV.

V usage is TRBV3-1 and J usage is TRBJ2-5; D may be TRBD1 or TRBD2 (5 bases each). The V and J ends lost 4 bases and 5 bases respectively, with 23 bases between them. The CDR3 sequence is 17 residues long. Germline values: CDR1 LGHDT, CDR2 YNNKEL (reference sequence). CDR3 residues: CASSRLPGTSIAETQYF. In nucleotides, the CDR3 is TGTGCCAGCAGCCGTTTACCCGGGACCTCAATTGCGGAGACCCAGTACTTC.

This clonotype has a count of ten or more. The chain is built from TRBV6-5 and TRBJ2-5; D call uncertain. The CDR3 totals 13 residues. V lost 4 bases and J 0 bases, leaving 6 bases between the germline ends. The V gene's germline CDR1 is MNHEY and CDR2 SVGAGI. CDR3 sequence (DNA): TGTGCCAGCAGTTGGTTATACCAAGAGACCCAGTACTTC. This codes for CASSWLYQETQYF.

The V gene is TRBV11-2, the J gene TRBJ2-1; TRBD2 matches 13 bases. V shed 5 bases, J shed 8 bases, and the junction held 6 bases outside the gene matches. This CDR3 contains 15 residues. The germline V gene encodes CDR1 SGHAT and CDR2 FQNNGV. The CDR3 DNA reads as TGTGCCAGCAGCGCAACTAGCGGGGGGGCCTATGAGCAGTTCTTC. Its protein product is CASSATSGGAYEQFF.

This clonotype was counted only a few times. The V gene is TRBV14, the J gene TRBJ2-1; D is possibly TRBD1 (6 bases). This CDR3 contains 17 residues. CDR1 is SGHDN and CDR2 is FVKESK in the germline V gene. Trimming took 3 bases from V and 0 from J, leaving 15 bases between them. CDR3 DNA: TGTGCCAGCAGCCACCGGACAGCCCCGAGCTCCTACAATGAGCAGTTCTTC. This sequence encodes CASSHRTAPSSYNEQFF.

This chain uses TRBV27 with TRBJ2-7, with D maybe TRBD2 (6 bases). This CDR3 comprises 12 residues. Germline loops: CDR1 MNHEY, CDR2 SMNVEV (reference sequence). The V and J ends lost 9 bases and 0 bases respectively, with 9 bases between them. Written as DNA, the CDR3 is TGTGCCAGGTCCGGGAGCTCCTACGAGCAGTACGTC. It yields the protein CARSGSSYEQYV.

This clonotype came up a few times. The CDR3 DNA reads TGCAGTGCTAGAGATCTAGTCAGGGTAACAGATACGCAGTATTTT. It yields the protein CSARDLVRVTDTQYF. This rearrangement joins TRBV20-1 to TRBJ2-3; D perhaps matches TRBD1 (5 bases). Trimming left V 0 bases short and J 3 bases short, with 13 bases between. There are 15 residues in the CDR3. The V gene's germline CDR1 is DFQATT and CDR2 SNEGSKA (reference sequence).

Only a few counts were recorded for this clonotype. J is TRBJ1-1 and V is TRBV3-1; 8 positions match TRBD1. There are 14 residues in the CDR3. With V trimmed by 4 bases and J by 6 bases, 7 bases remained unmatched. Per germline, CDR1 LGHDT and CDR2 YNNKEL (reference sequence). The CDR3 DNA sequence: TGTGCCAGCAGCCTTCTAGGACAGGGTGCTGAAGCTTTCTTT. It is translated as CASSLLGQGAEAFF.

This clonotype turned up a few times. This sequence joins TRBV5-6 and TRBJ1-2, with 9 bases aligning to TRBD1. This CDR3 region has 16 residues. Germline V lookup: CDR1 SGHDT, CDR2 YYEEEE. With V trimmed by 7 bases and J by 8 bases, 18 bases remained unmatched. CDR3 in amino acids: CASSSLQGASGGGYTF. The CDR3 coding sequence is TGTGCCAGCTCATCACTACAGGGGGCGAGTGGAGGGGGCTACACCTTC.

This chain connects TRBV7-8 to TRBJ2-7, with 7 bases matching TRBD2. V shed 1 base, J shed 6 bases, and the junction held 3 bases outside the gene matches. The CDR3 covers 13 residues. Looked up from germline, CDR1 is SGHVS and CDR2 is FQNEAQ. DNA for the CDR3: TGTGCCAGCAGCTTAGTACGGGAGGCCGAGCAGTACGTC. This gives the protein CASSLVREAEQYV.

This chain joins TRBV29-1 and TRBJ1-2, with a tentative D call TRBD1 (6 bases). This CDR3 comprises 14 residues. With 6 bases removed from V and 4 bases from J, the gap between germline ends came to 18 bases. From germline, CDR1 is SQVTM and CDR2 ANQGSEA. The CDR3 spells CSVDGGGRSYGYTF. CDR3 DNA sequence: TGCAGCGTCGATGGGGGGGGCAGATCCTATGGCTACACCTTC. Together with reference TRBV29-1 and TRBJ1-2, the CDR3 gives the full variable domain: SAVISQKPSRDICQRGTSLTIQCQVDSQVTMMFWYRQQPGQSLTLIATANQGSEATYESGFVIDKFPISRPNLTFSTLTVSNMSPEDSSIYLCSVDGGGRSYGYTFGSGTRLTVV.

CDR3 protein: CASSGGMSSYNEQFF. The CDR3 region has the DNA TGCGCCAGCAGCGGGGGGATGAGCTCCTACAATGAGCAGTTCTTC. The chain links TRBV5-1 to TRBJ2-1, with D possibly being TRBD2 (6 bases). This CDR3 region has 15 residues. Per germline, CDR1 SGHRS and CDR2 YFSETQ. Trimming took off 4 bases at V and 0 bases at J, with 11 bases between the two ends.

In this sample, this clonotype turned up a few times. The chain is built from TRBV20-1 and TRBJ2-3, with D possibly called TRBD1 or TRBD2 (5 bases each). Germline V CDR1 and CDR2: DFQATT, SNEGSKA (reference sequence). CDR3 size: 14 residues. V was clipped by 0 bases and J by 4 bases, with 11 bases between them. CDR3 sequence (DNA): TGCAGTGCTAGAGATGACGGGGCGGCAGATACGCAGTATTTT. Amino acids: CSARDDGAADTQYF.

This clonotype showed up just a few times. The rearrangement uses TRBV20-1 and TRBJ2-1; D remains unclear. CDR1 and CDR2 (germline): DFQATT, SNEGSKA (reference sequence). V lost 6 bases and J lost 10, with 19 bases in between. The CDR3 runs 13 residues. The CDR3 protein is CSAHNGPLGEQFF. The CDR3 DNA is TGCAGTGCCCATAACGGGCCCCTGGGAGAGCAGTTCTTC.

This clonotype was counted many times. The gene calls are TRBV12-3 or TRBV12-4 and TRBJ2-6, with D hard to call. CDR3 length: 13 amino acids. Trimming cost V 6 bases and J 0 bases, with 3 bases left between them. The CDR3 spells CASRISGANVLTF. The CDR3, as DNA: TGTGCCAGCAGGATCTCTGGGGCCAACGTCCTGACTTTC.

This clonotype was seen a handful of times. CDR3 residues: CASSYSRTATNTGELFF. CDR3 in DNA: TGTGCCAGCAGTTACTCTCGGACAGCCACGAACACCGGGGAGCTGTTTTTT. This sequence joins TRBV6-5 and TRBJ2-2, with a weak D call TRBD1 (6 bases). There are 17 residues in the CDR3. Germline assignment: CDR1 MNHEY and CDR2 SVGAGI. Between the trimmed V and J ends, which lost 0 bases and 0 bases, there was a span of 11 bases.

This clonotype turned up a few times. The rearrangement links TRBV11-2 to TRBJ1-1, with D unclear. V was clipped by 2 bases and J by 1 base, with 11 bases between them. The V gene's germline CDR1 is SGHAT and CDR2 FQNNGV. This CDR3 comprises 15 residues. The CDR3 is CASSLQALGNTEAFF. The DNA for the CDR3 is TGTGCCAGCAGCTTACAGGCTCTCGGGAACACTGAAGCTTTCTTT.

At least ten counts were recorded for this clonotype. J is TRBJ2-3 and V is TRBV20-1, with D possibly TRBD2 on 6 matching bases. CDR3 length: 15 residues. Germline assignment: CDR1 DFQATT and CDR2 SNEGSKA (reference sequence). Deletions cut 3 bases from V and 1 base from J, with 14 bases between. The CDR3 DNA sequence: TGCAGTGCTAGGAGAGGAGGGCCCGGCACAGATACGCAGTATTTT. This gives the protein CSARRGGPGTDTQYF.

The rearrangement joins TRBV2 to TRBJ2-7; possibly TRBD2 for D (6 bases). The V gene's germline CDR1 is SNHLY and CDR2 FYNNEI. This CDR3 is built from 16 residues. The V and J ends lost 5 bases and 2 bases respectively, with 19 bases between them. CDR3 sequence reads: CASSNHPGTVTYEQYV. The CDR3 DNA reads as TGTGCCAGCAGTAATCATCCTGGGACTGTAACCTACGAGCAGTACGTC.

The gene calls are TRBV5-1 and TRBJ1-2; D is perhaps TRBD1 (5 bases). The CDR3 spans 14 residues. CDR1 and CDR2 (germline): SGHRS, YFSETQ. Trimming removed 0 bases from V and 3 bases from J, with 9 bases in between. The CDR3 is CASSLAQGDYGYTF. In DNA form, the CDR3 reads TGCGCCAGCAGCTTGGCCCAGGGAGACTATGGCTACACCTTC.

This clonotype was seen a few times. The chain has TRBV20-1 and TRBJ2-7; no clear D. This CDR3 contains 15 residues. Germline assignment: CDR1 DFQATT and CDR2 SNEGSKA (reference sequence). The ends were cut back, 1 base at V and 2 bases at J, with 15 bases in the middle. CDR3 bases: TGCAGTGCTAGAGGCACCAGTTTGAGCGCCTACGAGCAGTACGTC. It yields the protein CSARGTSLSAYEQYV.

This chain uses TRBV3-1 with TRBJ1-5; TRBD1 aligns across 7 bases. V was pared by 4 bases and J by 2 bases, with 8 bases of the junction left unmatched. Germline values: CDR1 LGHDT, CDR2 YNNKEL (reference sequence). The CDR3 totals 16 residues. CDR3 protein: CASSLQGPGGNQPQHF. CDR3 DNA sequence: TGTGCCAGCAGCCTACAGGGGCCTGGGGGCAATCAGCCCCAGCATTTT.

V is TRBV18 and J is TRBJ2-3; D uncertain. Between the trimmed V and J ends, which lost 6 bases and 7 bases, there was a span of 14 bases. This CDR3 has 13 amino acids. The germline V gene encodes CDR1 KGHSH and CDR2 LQKENI. The CDR3 nucleotides read TGTGCCAGCTCTAGGACCCCAGATTATACGCAGTATTTT. Residues: CASSRTPDYTQYF.

This clonotype has a handful of counts. The V gene is TRBV12-3 or TRBV12-4, the J gene TRBJ2-4; tentative D call: TRBD2 (5 bases). The germline V and J ends were trimmed by 2 bases and 0 bases, with 8 bases remaining between them. This CDR3 contains 15 residues. CDR3 residues: CASSLRTLAKNIQYF. Here the CDR3 DNA reads TGTGCCAGCAGTTTAAGGACTCTAGCCAAAAACATTCAGTACTTC.